The source of this T cell receptor beta chain is a study of radiation and T cells in renal cell carcinoma. Concerning this clone itself: Its antigen is unknown.

The method was immunoSEQ multiplex PCR; TCRdb's version includes in-frame clones alone and lacks a portion of them. The repertoire consists of 60,000 to 95,000 clones, with 75% to 90% occurring once and the leading ten covering about 2.5%. Looked up from germline, CDR1 is SQVTM and CDR2 is ANQGSEA. The V and J ends lost 7 bases and 2 bases, in that order; junction bases with no gene match: 7. The CDR3 has 14 amino acids. This sample's time point: blood 4 weeks post-SBRT, at nephrectomy. Described treatment: 15 Gy SBRT to primary tumor, nephrectomy 4 weeks later. Nephrectomy followed 15 Gy stereotactic body radiation by 4 weeks. The tumor was a clear cell renal cell carcinoma. Study-wide results and limits: In blood, top tumor clones expanded by 2 weeks, shrinking by 4. Without pretreatment biopsies, baseline tumor clonotype presence was undetermined.

The sequenced sample was blood, obtained from a patient whose treatment included radiotherapy and nephrectomy. The receptor comes from a woman in her sixties or seventies with renal cell carcinoma. The V gene is TRBV29-1, the J gene TRBJ2-5; 10 nucleotides agree with TRBD1. The CDR3 spells CSAKRTGGQETQYF. CDR3 sequence (DNA): TGCAGCGCTAAAAGGACAGGGGGGCAAGAGACCCAGTACTTC.